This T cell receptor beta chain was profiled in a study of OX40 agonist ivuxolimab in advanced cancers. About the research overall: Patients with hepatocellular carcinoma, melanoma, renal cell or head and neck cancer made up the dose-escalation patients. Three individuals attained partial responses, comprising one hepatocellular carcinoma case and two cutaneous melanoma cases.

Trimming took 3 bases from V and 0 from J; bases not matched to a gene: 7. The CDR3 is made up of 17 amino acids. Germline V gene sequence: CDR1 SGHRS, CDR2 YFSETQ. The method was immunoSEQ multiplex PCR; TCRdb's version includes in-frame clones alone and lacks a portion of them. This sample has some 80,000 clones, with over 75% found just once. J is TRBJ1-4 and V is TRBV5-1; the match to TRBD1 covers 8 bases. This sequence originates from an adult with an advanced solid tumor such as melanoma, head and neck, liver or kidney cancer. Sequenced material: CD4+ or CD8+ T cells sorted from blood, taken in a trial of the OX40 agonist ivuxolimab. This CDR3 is CASSSGTGRATNEKLFF. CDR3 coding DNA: TGCGCCAGCAGCTCTGGGACAGGAAGAGCAACTAATGAAAAACTGTTTTTT.